The 28 T cell receptor beta chains below come from one sample, sequenced in a study of blood T cell repertoires in COVID-19. Repertoires were generated with immunoSEQ multiplex PCR, while TCRdb's copy carries only in-frame clones and drops some. The table has under 200,000 clones, 90% seen once. Sequences were obtained from peripheral blood. Source of these receptors: a man in his forties or fifties with acute or convalescent COVID-19.

The chain recombines TRBV6-1 with TRBJ1-3; 10 positions match TRBD1. The CDR3 runs 15 residues. With 9 bases clipped from V and 6 bases from J, the junction kept 11 bases outside the gene matches. The germline V gene encodes CDR1 MNHNS and CDR2 SASEGT. The CDR3 region is CASGRAGTGENTIYF. The CDR3 DNA follows: TGTGCCAGTGGACGAGCCGGGACAGGGGAAAACACCATATATTTT.

For the CDR3, the DNA is TGTGCCAGCAGTTACTGTGAGGGGGAGAGCTCCTACGAGCAGTACGTC. Its protein product is CASSYCEGESSYEQYV. The rearrangement uses TRBV6-2 or TRBV6-3 and TRBJ2-7; weak D call: TRBD1 (6 bases). This CDR3 is 16 amino acids long. Trimming left V 1 base short and J 0 bases short, with 13 bases between. The germline V gene encodes CDR1 MNHEY and CDR2 SVGEGT.

The rearrangement joins TRBV2 to TRBJ2-5; 11 positions agree with TRBD2. V lost 3 bases and J lost 4; bases outside the gene matches: 4. The CDR3 covers 15 residues. Germline loops: CDR1 SNHLY, CDR2 FYNNEI. CDR3: CASSELAGGPETQYF. The CDR3 DNA reads as TGTGCCAGCAGTGAGTTAGCGGGAGGGCCAGAGACCCAGTACTTC.

The J gene is TRBJ1-2, the V gene TRBV29-1; 7 nucleotides line up with TRBD1. The CDR3 covers 12 residues. Per the germline V gene, CDR1 is SQVTM and CDR2 is ANQGSEA. Trimming removed 7 bases from V and 8 bases from J; junction bases left unmatched: 10. The CDR3 sequence is CSDAKGAEGYTF. CDR3 in DNA: TGCAGCGACGCCAAGGGGGCGGAGGGCTACACCTTC.

The gene calls are TRBV5-4 and TRBJ2-2; D unclear. The V gene's germline CDR1 is SGHNT and CDR2 YYREEE (reference sequence). V was pared by 4 bases and J by 7 bases, with 11 bases between. The CDR3 is 13 residues long. In DNA, the CDR3 is TGTGCCAGCAGCCTCCCACGCGACGGGGAGCTGTTTTTT. As protein: CASSLPRDGELFF. The full variable domain, rest sourced from reference TRBV5-4 and TRBJ2-2, is ETGVTQSPTHLIKTRGQQVTLRCSSQSGHNTVSWYQQALGQGPQFIFQYYREEENGRGNFPPRFSGLQFPNYSSELNVNALELDDSALYLCASSLPRDGELFFGEGSRLTVL.

V gene TRBV19 combines with J gene TRBJ2-6; 9 positions agree with TRBD1. Losses at the gene ends were 8 bases for V and 2 bases for J; bases not matched to a gene: 13. In germline, CDR1 is LNHDA, CDR2 SQIVND (reference sequence). The CDR3 runs to 18 residues. CDR3 in amino acids: CASEDGTGKNPGANVLTF. The CDR3 coding sequence is TGTGCCAGTGAGGACGGGACAGGGAAGAATCCTGGGGCCAACGTCCTGACTTTC.

This chain uses TRBV10-2 with TRBJ1-3, with no clear D. Per the germline V gene, CDR1 is WSHSY and CDR2 is SAAADI. The V and J ends lost 2 bases and 0 bases respectively, with 8 bases between them. The CDR3 runs to 15 residues. CDR3 nucleotide sequence: TGCGCCAGCAGTGAGGCAGGCCGCTCTGGAAACACCATATATTTT. Translated, it gives CASSEAGRSGNTIYF.

The rearrangement joins TRBV7-9 to TRBJ2-7; D possibly corresponds to TRBD1 (6 bases). V gave up 5 bases and J gave up 3 bases, with 17 bases separating them. CDR1 is SEHNR, CDR2 FQNEAQ, per germline (reference sequence). The CDR3 consists of 15 residues. DNA for the CDR3: TGTGCCAGCAGCCCTAATCCAGGACAGAACTACGAGCAGTACGTC. Protein sequence: CASSPNPGQNYEQYV.

V is TRBV29-1 and J is TRBJ1-2; the match to TRBD1 covers 10 bases. V trimming: 4 bases; J trimming: 8 bases; junction bases outside the gene matches: 4. This CDR3 region has 12 residues. CDR1 SQVTM and CDR2 ANQGSEA come from the germline V gene. This CDR3 reads CSVAGTGEGYTF. The CDR3 bases are TGCAGCGTTGCGGGGACAGGGGAAGGCTACACCTTC.

V is TRBV14 and J is TRBJ2-3, with 7 bases identical to TRBD2. The V gene's germline CDR1 is SGHDN and CDR2 FVKESK. The V segment lost 2 bases and the J segment 0 bases; nucleotides outside the gene matches: 2. The CDR3 runs to 15 residues. The CDR3 bases are TGTGCCAGCAGCCAACTAGCGGCTAGCACAGATACGCAGTATTTT. Amino acids: CASSQLAASTDTQYF.

This chain connects TRBV19 to TRBJ2-5; a weak D match, TRBD1 (6 bases). Germline assignment: CDR1 LNHDA and CDR2 SQIVND (reference sequence). Trimming left V 3 bases short and J 2 bases short, with 10 bases between. This CDR3 is built from 14 residues. CDR3 loop: CASSMLQGQETQYF. CDR3 DNA sequence: TGTGCCAGTAGTATGCTACAGGGTCAAGAGACCCAGTACTTC.

The chain uses TRBV7-2 and TRBJ2-7; D not certain. This CDR3 is built from 16 residues. V was cut by 3 bases and J by 5 bases, with 20 bases left in between. From germline, CDR1 is SGHTA and CDR2 FQGNSA. CDR3 DNA sequence: TGTGCCAGCAGCTTTAGATCCTTCCCCCCTACTAACGAGCAGTACTTC. Translation: CASSFRSFPPTNEQYF.

The gene calls are TRBV10-3 and TRBJ2-1; 8 positions match TRBD2. J gave up 0 bases and V 10 bases, and 5 bases lay outside the gene matches. The CDR3 has 14 amino acids. Germline loops: CDR1 ENHRY, CDR2 SYGVKD. CDR3 DNA: TGTGCCACCACTAGCGGAAGCTCCTACAATGAGCAGTTCTTC. Protein product: CATTSGSSYNEQFF.

The chain has TRBV15 and TRBJ1-6; 8 nucleotides agree with TRBD1. The length of the CDR3 is 14 residues. Germline V lookup: CDR1 LNHNV, CDR2 YYDKDF (reference sequence). With V trimmed by 8 bases and J by 10 bases, 10 bases remained unmatched. The DNA of the CDR3 is TGTGCCACCGGGGACAGGATAACGGGGTCACCCCTCCACTTT. It codes for CATGDRITGSPLHF.

This rearrangement joins TRBV19 to TRBJ1-1, with D uncertain. Germline V gene lookup returns CDR1 LNHDA and CDR2 SQIVND (reference sequence). This CDR3 region has 13 residues. With 1 base removed from V and 5 bases from J, the gap between germline ends came to 8 bases. CDR3 residues: CASSIGRETEAFF. CDR3 DNA sequence: TGTGCCAGTAGTATAGGGAGGGAGACTGAAGCTTTCTTT.

The rearrangement uses TRBV21-1 and TRBJ2-1; the table calls TRBD1, which could not be checked here. TRBV21-1 is designated a pseudogene. The CDR3 has 16 amino acids. The CDR3 region is CASSKGIGQVYNGQFF. The CDR3 bases are TGTGCCAGCAGCAAAGGAATCGGACAGGTGTACAATGGACAGTTCTTC.

The CDR3 spells CASSIVWGQNTGELFF. The CDR3 DNA is TGTGCCAGTAGTATAGTTTGGGGACAGAACACCGGGGAGCTGTTTTTT. The chain employs TRBV19 and TRBJ2-2; a weak D match, TRBD1 (6 bases). The CDR3 spans 16 residues. Trimming took off 1 base at V and 1 base at J, with 10 bases between the two ends. The germline V gene has CDR1 LNHDA and CDR2 SQIVND (reference sequence).

This clone has just one count. J is TRBJ1-1 and V is TRBV2, with TRBD1 matching over 10 bases. The CDR3 has 16 residues. Germline V lookup: CDR1 SNHLY, CDR2 FYNNEI. V lost 4 bases, J lost 4 bases, and 9 bases stayed unmatched. The CDR3 sequence: CASSGSPWDRGTEAFF. CDR3 coding DNA: TGTGCCAGCAGTGGTAGCCCCTGGGACAGGGGCACTGAAGCTTTCTTT.

For the CDR3, the DNA is TGCAGCGCCGGGGGTGAGACTAACTATGGCTACACCTTC. Its protein product is CSAGGETNYGYTF. The chain links TRBV29-1 to TRBJ1-2; maybe TRBD1 (5 bases). Trimming removed 7 bases at V and 0 bases at J, with 12 bases between. The CDR3 spans 13 residues. In germline, CDR1 is SQVTM, CDR2 ANQGSEA.

The chain recombines TRBV6-5 with TRBJ1-2, with TRBD1 identical over 10 bases. V was clipped by 6 bases and J by 8 bases; unmatched bases: 9. Germline lookup yields CDR1 MNHEY and CDR2 SVGAGI. The CDR3 spans 14 residues. CDR3 bases: TGTGCCAGCAGCCCAGGACAGGGGGTCGTAGGCTACACCTTC. Its translation is CASSPGQGVVGYTF.

The V gene is TRBV7-2, the J gene TRBJ2-5; the D gene is possibly TRBD1 (5 bases). The germline gives CDR1 SGHTA, CDR2 FQGNSA. CDR3 length equals 14 residues. Trimming removed 2 bases at V and 4 bases at J, with 11 bases between. Here the CDR3 reads CASSLPSGRETQYF. For the CDR3, the DNA is TGTGCCAGCAGCTTACCCTCAGGGCGAGAGACCCAGTACTTC.

This chain uses TRBV5-8 with TRBJ2-1; 10 nucleotides match TRBD2. The V segment lost 5 bases and the J segment 8 bases; nucleotides outside the gene matches: 10. Germline V gene sequence: CDR1 SGHTS, CDR2 YDEGEE. The CDR3 contains 15 residues. The CDR3 here is CASRIAGGHRDEQFF. The DNA for the CDR3 is TGTGCCAGCAGGATAGCGGGAGGACATCGGGATGAGCAGTTCTTC.

This clone was detected once. The J gene is TRBJ1-2, the V gene TRBV19; D perhaps matches TRBD1 (6 bases). The V gene's germline CDR1 is LNHDA and CDR2 SQIVND (reference sequence). V shed 5 bases and J shed 2 bases, with 12 bases lying between them. The CDR3 totals 14 residues. CDR3 region: CASSAQGPNYGYTF. The CDR3 DNA follows: TGTGCCAGTAGTGCGCAGGGGCCCAACTATGGCTACACCTTC.

A word on this clone: This specimen includes other DNA sequences encoding the same CDR3. This sequence joins TRBV12-3 or TRBV12-4 and TRBJ2-1, with D possibly matching TRBD1 (5 bases). This CDR3 is 13 amino acids long. V lost 3 bases and J 4 bases, leaving 7 bases between the germline ends. CDR3 amino acids: CASSLGQYNEQFF. In nucleotides, the CDR3 is TGTGCCAGCAGTTTGGGGCAGTACAATGAGCAGTTCTTC.

V is TRBV6-5 and J is TRBJ1-6; D uncertain. The germline V gene has CDR1 MNHEY and CDR2 SVGAGI. V was clipped by 2 bases and J by 6 bases, with 11 bases between them. This CDR3 is built from 15 residues. The CDR3 nucleotides are TGTGCCAGCAGTTACGCAAACCTACTTAATTCACCCCTCCACTTT. This translates into CASSYANLLNSPLHF.

The V gene is TRBV6-5, the J gene TRBJ1-1; D possibly corresponds to TRBD1 (5 bases). The V gene's germline CDR1 is MNHEY and CDR2 SVGAGI. The V end lost 6 bases, the J end lost 4 bases, and 15 bases lay between the germline ends. There are 14 residues in the CDR3. The CDR3 loop reads CASRHGQGSTEAFF. The CDR3 DNA sequence: TGTGCCAGCAGACATGGTCAGGGAAGCACTGAAGCTTTCTTT.

The chain combines TRBV28 with TRBJ1-2; TRBD1 is a possible D gene (6 bases). The germline V and J ends were trimmed by 4 bases and 7 bases, with 22 bases remaining between them. The CDR3 consists of 16 residues. Germline lookup yields CDR1 MDHEN and CDR2 SYDVKM. CDR3 amino acids: CASSYPHEGGGSGYTF. The CDR3, as DNA: TGTGCCAGCAGTTACCCGCATGAAGGGGGGGGCTCTGGCTACACCTTC.

The genes are TRBV15 and TRBJ1-2, with D maybe TRBD1 (6 bases). This CDR3 region has 17 residues. The germline CDR1 and CDR2 sequences are LNHNV and YYDKDF (reference sequence). V was shortened by 0 bases and J by 4 bases, with 18 bases between the two germline ends. CDR3 sequence: CATSRDGPTGLGYGYTF. The CDR3 DNA follows: TGTGCCACCAGCAGAGATGGGCCTACAGGGTTGGGCTATGGCTACACCTTC. Filled out from reference TRBV15 and TRBJ1-2, the complete variable domain reads DAMVIQNPRYQVTQFGKPVTLSCSQTLNHNVMYWYQQKSSQAPKLLFHYYDKDFNNEADTPDNFQSRRPNTSFCFLDIRSPGLGDTAMYLCATSRDGPTGLGYGYTFGSGTRLTVV.